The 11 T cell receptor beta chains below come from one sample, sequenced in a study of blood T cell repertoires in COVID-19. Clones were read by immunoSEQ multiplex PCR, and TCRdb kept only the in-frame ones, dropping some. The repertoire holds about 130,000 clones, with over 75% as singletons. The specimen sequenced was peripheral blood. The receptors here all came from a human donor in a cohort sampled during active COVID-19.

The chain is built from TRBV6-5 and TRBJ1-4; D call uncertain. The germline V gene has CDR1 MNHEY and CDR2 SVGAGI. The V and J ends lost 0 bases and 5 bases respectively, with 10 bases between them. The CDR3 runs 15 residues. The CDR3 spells CASSYSGDLNEKLFF. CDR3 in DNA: TGTGCCAGCAGTTACTCTGGAGACTTGAATGAAAAACTGTTTTTT.

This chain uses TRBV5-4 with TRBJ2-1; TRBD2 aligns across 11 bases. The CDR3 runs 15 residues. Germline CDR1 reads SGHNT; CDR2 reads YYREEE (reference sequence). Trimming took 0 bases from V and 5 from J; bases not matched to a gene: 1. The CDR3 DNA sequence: TGTGCCAGCAGCTTGGTGGGACTAGCGGACAATGAGCAGTTCTTC. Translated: CASSLVGLADNEQFF.

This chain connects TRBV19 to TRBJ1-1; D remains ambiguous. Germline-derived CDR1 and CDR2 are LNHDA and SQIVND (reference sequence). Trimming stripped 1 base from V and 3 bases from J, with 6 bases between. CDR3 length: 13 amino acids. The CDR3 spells CASSIVTDTEAFF. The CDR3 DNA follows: TGTGCCAGTAGTATAGTAACAGACACTGAAGCTTTCTTT.

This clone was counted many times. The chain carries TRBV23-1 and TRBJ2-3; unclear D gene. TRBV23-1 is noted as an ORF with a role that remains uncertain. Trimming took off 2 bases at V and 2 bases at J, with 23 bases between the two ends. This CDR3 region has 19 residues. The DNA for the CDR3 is TGCGCCAGCAGTCAACCCGGTCGTGGTAAACTAAGCCTCACAGATACGCAGTATTTT. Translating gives CASSQPGRGKLSLTDTQYF.

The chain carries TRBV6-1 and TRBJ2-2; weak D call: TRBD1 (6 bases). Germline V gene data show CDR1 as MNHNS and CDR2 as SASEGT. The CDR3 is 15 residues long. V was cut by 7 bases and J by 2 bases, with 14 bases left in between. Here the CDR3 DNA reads TGTGCCAGCACCGGGGCCGGGACAAACACCGGGGAGCTGTTTTTT. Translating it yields CASTGAGTNTGELFF.

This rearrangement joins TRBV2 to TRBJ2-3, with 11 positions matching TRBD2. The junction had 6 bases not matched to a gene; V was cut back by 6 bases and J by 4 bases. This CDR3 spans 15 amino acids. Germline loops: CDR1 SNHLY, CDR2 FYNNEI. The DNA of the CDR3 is TGTGCCAGCAGCGACACTAGCGGGAGCCCAGATACGCAGTATTTT. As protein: CASSDTSGSPDTQYF.

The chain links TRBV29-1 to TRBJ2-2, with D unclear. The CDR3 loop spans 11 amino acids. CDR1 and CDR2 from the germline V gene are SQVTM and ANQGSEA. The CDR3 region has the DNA TGCAGTTATCGTGACACCGGGGAGCTGTTTTTT. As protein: CSYRDTGELFF.

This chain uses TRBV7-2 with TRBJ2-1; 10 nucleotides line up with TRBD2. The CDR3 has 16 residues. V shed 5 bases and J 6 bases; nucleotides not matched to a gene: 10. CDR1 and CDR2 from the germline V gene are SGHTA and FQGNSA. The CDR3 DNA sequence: TGTGCCAGCAGCGGACACGGAGTAGCGGGAGGCAATGAGCAGTTCTTC. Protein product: CASSGHGVAGGNEQFF.

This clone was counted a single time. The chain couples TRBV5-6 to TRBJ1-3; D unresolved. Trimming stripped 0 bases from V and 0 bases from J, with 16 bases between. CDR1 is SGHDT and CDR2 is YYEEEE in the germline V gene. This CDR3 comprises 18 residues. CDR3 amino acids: CASSLEPVRKYSGNTIYF. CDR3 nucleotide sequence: TGTGCCAGCAGCTTGGAACCCGTCAGGAAGTACTCTGGAAACACCATATATTTT.

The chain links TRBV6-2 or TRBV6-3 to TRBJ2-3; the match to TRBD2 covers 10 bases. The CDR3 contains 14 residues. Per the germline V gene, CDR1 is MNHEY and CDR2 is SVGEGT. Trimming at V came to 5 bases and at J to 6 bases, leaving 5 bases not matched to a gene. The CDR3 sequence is CASSSGGASDTQYF. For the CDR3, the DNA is TGTGCCAGCAGTAGCGGGGGGGCCTCCGATACGCAGTATTTT.

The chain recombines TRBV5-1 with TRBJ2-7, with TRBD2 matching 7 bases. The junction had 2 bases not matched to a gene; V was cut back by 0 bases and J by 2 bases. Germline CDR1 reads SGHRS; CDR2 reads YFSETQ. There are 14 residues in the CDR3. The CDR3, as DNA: TGCGCCAGCAGCTTGGACGGACTAGCCTACGAGCAGTACTTC. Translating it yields CASSLDGLAYEQYF.